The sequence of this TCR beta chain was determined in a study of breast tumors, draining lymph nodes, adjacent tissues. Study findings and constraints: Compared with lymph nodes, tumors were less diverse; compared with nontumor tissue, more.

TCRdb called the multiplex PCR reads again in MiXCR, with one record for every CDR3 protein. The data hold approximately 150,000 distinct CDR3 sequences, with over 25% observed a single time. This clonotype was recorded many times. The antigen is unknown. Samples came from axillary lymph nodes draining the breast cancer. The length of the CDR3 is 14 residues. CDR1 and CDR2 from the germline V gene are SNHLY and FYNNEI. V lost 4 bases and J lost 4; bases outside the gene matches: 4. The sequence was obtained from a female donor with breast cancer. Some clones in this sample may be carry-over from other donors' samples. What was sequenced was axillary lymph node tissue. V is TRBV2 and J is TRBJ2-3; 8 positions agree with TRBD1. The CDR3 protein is CASSGGTGADTQYF. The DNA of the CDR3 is TGTGCCAGCAGTGGAGGGACAGGCGCAGATACGCAGTATTTT.